This TCR beta chain emerged from a study of blood T cell repertoires in COVID-19. Study context: Samples came from the United States, Italy and Spain, spanning acute and convalescent COVID-19. PBMCs, B-cell-depleted T cells, or T cells provided the cDNA or gDNA that made up the material.

The CDR3 has 15 amino acids. Germline assignment: CDR1 SGHNT and CDR2 YYREEE (reference sequence). V dropped 0 bases and J dropped 3 bases, with 9 bases sitting between them. Authors' methods: The authors estimated nucleated cell counts from reference gene primer amplification. Data came from immunoSEQ multiplex PCR; TCRdb stores just in-frame clones and leaves some out. V and J calls and clone size are those listed in that table; D and trimming were worked out from the DNA. The sample has under 350,000 clones, under 90% seen once. This sequence originates from a woman aged 45-59 years who had recovered from COVID-19. The chain carries TRBV5-4 and TRBJ2-2; a weak D match, TRBD2 (5 bases). Source material: peripheral blood. The CDR3 is CASSLGQRDTGELFF. CDR3 nucleotide sequence: TGTGCCAGCAGCTTGGGTCAGAGGGACACCGGGGAGCTGTTTTTT. Based on the CDR3 plus reference TRBV5-4 and TRBJ2-2, the full variable domain is ETGVTQSPTHLIKTRGQQVTLRCSSQSGHNTVSWYQQALGQGPQFIFQYYREEENGRGNFPPRFSGLQFPNYSSELNVNALELDDSALYLCASSLGQRDTGELFFGEGSRLTVL.